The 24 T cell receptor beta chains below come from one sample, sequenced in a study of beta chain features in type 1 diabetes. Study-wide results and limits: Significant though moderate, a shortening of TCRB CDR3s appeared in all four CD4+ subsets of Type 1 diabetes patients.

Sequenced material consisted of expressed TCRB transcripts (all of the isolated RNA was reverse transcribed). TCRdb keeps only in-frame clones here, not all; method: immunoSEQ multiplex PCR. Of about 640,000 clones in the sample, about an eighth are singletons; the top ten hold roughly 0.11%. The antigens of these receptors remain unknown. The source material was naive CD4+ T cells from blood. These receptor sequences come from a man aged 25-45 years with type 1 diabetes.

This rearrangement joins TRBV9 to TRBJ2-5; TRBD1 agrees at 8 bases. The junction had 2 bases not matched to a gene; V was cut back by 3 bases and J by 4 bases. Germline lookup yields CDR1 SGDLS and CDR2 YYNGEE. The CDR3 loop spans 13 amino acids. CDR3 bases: TGTGCCAGCAGCGAGGGACAGGTAGAGACCCAGTACTTC. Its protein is CASSEGQVETQYF.

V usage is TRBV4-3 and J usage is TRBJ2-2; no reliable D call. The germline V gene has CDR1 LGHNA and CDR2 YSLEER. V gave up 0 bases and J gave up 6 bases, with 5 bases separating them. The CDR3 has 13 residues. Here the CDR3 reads CASSQERPGELFF. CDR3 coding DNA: TGCGCCAGCAGCCAAGAGAGGCCCGGGGAGCTGTTTTTT.

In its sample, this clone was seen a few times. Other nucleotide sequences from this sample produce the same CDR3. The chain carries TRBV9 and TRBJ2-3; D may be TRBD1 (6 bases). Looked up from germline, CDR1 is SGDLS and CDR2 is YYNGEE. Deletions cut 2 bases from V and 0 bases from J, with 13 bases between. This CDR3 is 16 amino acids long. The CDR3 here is CASSVADSPSTDTQYF. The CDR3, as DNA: TGTGCCAGCAGCGTTGCGGACAGTCCTAGCACAGATACGCAGTATTTT.

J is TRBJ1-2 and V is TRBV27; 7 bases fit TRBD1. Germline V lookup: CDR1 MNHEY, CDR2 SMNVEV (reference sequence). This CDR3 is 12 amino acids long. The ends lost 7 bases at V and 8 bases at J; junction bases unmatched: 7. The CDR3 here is CASNDRAGGYTF. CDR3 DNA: TGTGCCAGCAACGACAGGGCGGGGGGCTACACCTTC.

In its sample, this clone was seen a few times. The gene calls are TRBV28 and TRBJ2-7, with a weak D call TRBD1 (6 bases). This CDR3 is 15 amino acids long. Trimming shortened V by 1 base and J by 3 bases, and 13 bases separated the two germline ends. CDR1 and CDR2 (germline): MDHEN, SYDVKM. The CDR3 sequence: CASSLFQGQDYEQYF. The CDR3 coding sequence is TGTGCCAGCAGTTTATTTCAGGGGCAGGACTACGAGCAGTACTTC.

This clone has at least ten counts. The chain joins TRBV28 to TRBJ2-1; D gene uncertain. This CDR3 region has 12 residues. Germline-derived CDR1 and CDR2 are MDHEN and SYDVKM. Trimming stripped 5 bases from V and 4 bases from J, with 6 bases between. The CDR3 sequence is CASSPRYNEQFF. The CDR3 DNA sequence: TGTGCCAGCAGTCCCCGATACAATGAGCAGTTCTTC.

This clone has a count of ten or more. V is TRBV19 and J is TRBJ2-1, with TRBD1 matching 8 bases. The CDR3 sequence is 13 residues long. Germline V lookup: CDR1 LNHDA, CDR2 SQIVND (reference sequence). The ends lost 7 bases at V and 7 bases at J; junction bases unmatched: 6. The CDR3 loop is CASTHQGANEQFF. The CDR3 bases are TGTGCCAGTACCCACCAGGGGGCAAATGAGCAGTTCTTC. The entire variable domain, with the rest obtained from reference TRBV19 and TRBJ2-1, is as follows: DGGITQSPKYLFRKEGQNVTLSCEQNLNHDAMYWYRQDPGQGLRLIYYSQIVNDFQKGDIAEGYSVSREKKESFPLTVTSAQKNPTAFYLCASTHQGANEQFFGPGTRLTVL.

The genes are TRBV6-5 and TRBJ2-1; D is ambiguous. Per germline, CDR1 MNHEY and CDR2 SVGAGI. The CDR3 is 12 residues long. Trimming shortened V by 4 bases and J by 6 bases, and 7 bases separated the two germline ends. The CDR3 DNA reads TGTGCCAGCAGTTCGGTAATCAATGAGCAGTTCTTC. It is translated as CASSSVINEQFF.

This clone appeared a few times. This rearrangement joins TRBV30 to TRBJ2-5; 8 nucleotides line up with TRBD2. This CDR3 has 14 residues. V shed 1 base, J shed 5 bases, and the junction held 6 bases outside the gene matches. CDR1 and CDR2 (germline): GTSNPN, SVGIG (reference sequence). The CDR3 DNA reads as TGTGCCTGGAGTGAAGGGACTAGTCTGGAGACCCAGTACTTC. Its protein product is CAWSEGTSLETQYF. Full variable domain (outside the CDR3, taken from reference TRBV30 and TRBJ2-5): SQTIHQWPATLVQPVGSPLSLECTVEGTSNPNLYWYRQAAGRGLQLLFYSVGIGQISSEVPQNLSASRPQDRQFILSSKKLLLSDSGFYLCAWSEGTSLETQYFGPGTRLLVL.

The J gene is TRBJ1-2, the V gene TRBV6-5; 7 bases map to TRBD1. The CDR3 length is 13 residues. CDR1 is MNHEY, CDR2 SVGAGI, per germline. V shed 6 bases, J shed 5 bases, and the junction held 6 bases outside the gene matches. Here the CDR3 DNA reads TGTGCCAGCAGGCGTGACAGGGTATATGGCTACACCTTC. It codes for CASRRDRVYGYTF.

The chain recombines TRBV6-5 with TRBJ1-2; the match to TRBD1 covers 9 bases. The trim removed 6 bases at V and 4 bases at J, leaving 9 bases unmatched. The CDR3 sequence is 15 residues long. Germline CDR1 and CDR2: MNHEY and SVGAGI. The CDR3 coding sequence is TGTGCCAGCAGCACAACCACAGGGGGCGGCTATGGCTACACCTTC. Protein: CASSTTTGGGYGYTF.

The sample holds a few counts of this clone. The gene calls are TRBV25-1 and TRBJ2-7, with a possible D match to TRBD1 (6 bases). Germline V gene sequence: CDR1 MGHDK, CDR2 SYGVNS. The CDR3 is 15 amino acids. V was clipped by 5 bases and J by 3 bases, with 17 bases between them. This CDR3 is CASSSPTGLGYEQYF. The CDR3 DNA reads TGTGCCAGCAGTTCACCTACAGGGTTGGGCTACGAGCAGTACTTC.

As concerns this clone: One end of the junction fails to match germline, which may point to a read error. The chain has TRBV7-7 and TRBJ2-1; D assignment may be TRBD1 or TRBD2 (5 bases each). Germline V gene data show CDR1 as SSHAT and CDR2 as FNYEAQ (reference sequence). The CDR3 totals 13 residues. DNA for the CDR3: TGTGCTAGCATGCCCGAGTGGGGGAATGAGCAGTTCTTC. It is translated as CASMPEWGNEQFF.

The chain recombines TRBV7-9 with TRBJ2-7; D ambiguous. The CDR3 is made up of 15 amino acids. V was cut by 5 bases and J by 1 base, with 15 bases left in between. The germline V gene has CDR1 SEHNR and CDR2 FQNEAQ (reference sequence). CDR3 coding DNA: TGTGCCAGCAGCCCCCGGCGGTTCGGGTCCTACGAGCAGTACTTC. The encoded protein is CASSPRRFGSYEQYF.

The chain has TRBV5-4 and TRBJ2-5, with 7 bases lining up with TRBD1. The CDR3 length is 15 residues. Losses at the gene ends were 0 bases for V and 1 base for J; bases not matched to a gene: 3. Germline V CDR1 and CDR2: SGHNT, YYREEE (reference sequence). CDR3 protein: CASSLAPGGQETQYF. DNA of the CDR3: TGTGCCAGCAGCTTGGCCCCAGGGGGCCAAGAGACCCAGTACTTC.

The CDR3, as DNA: TGCAGCGTTGATGGGACAGGGTCGACCTACGAGCAGTACTTC. Its protein is CSVDGTGSTYEQYF. This chain links TRBV29-1 with TRBJ2-7; TRBD1 aligns across 9 bases. This CDR3 comprises 14 residues. Germline values: CDR1 SQVTM, CDR2 ANQGSEA. V dropped 3 bases and J dropped 2; count of bases not matched to a gene: 5.

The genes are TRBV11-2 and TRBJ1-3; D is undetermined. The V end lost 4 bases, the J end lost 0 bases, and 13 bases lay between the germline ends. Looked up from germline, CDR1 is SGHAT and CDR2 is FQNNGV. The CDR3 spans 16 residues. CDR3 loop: CASSSRPLSSGNTIYF. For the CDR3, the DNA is TGTGCCAGCAGCTCGAGACCCTTGAGCTCTGGAAACACCATATATTTT.

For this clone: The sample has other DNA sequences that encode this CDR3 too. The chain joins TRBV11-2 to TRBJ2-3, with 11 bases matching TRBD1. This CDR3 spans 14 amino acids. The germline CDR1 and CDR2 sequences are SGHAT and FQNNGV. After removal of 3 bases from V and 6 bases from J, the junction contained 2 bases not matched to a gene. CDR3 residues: CASSLGQGGDTQYF. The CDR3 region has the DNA TGTGCCAGCAGCTTGGGACAGGGGGGGGATACGCAGTATTTT. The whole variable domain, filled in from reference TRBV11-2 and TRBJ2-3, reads EAGVAQSPRYKIIEKRQSVAFWCNPISGHATLYWYQQILGQGPKLLIQFQNNGVVDDSQLPKDRFSAERLKGVDSTLKIQPAKLEDSAVYLCASSLGQGGDTQYFGPGTRLTVL.

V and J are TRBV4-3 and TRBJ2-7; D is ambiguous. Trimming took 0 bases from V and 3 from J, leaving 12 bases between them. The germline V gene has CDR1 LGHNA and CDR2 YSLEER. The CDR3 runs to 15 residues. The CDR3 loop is CASSQDPGTYYEQYF. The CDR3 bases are TGCGCCAGCAGCCAAGATCCGGGTACCTACTACGAGCAGTACTTC.

DNA for the CDR3: TGTGCCAGCAGCGGGACCCCGGGACTAGCGGGTCAAGAGACCCAGTACTTC. This encodes CASSGTPGLAGQETQYF. The rearrangement uses TRBV9 and TRBJ2-5, with 12 positions matching TRBD2. Germline trimming cut 3 bases from V and 2 bases from J; bases unmatched to any gene: 8. In germline, CDR1 is SGDLS, CDR2 YYNGEE. The CDR3 has 17 amino acids.

CDR3 sequence: CASSEGSTDTQYF. In DNA, the CDR3 is TGTGCCAGCAGTGAGGGTAGCACAGATACGCAGTATTTT. The J gene is TRBJ2-3, the V gene TRBV2; no clear D gene. V lost 3 bases, J lost 0 bases, and 4 bases lay in between. The CDR3 has 13 residues. Germline V lookup: CDR1 SNHLY, CDR2 FYNNEI.

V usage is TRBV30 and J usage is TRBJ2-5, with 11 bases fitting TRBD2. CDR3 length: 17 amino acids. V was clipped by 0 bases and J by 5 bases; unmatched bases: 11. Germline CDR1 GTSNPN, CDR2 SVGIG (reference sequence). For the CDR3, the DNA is TGTGCCTGGAGTGTAGGAGGGCTAGCGGGGGGACGGGAGACCCAGTACTTC. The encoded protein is CAWSVGGLAGGRETQYF.

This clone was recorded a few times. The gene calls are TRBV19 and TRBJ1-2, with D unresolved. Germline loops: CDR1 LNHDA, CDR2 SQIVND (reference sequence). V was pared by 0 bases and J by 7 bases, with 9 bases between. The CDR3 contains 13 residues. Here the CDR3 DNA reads TGTGCCAGTAGTATAGATGAGGGAGGTGGCTACACCTTC. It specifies CASSIDEGGGYTF.

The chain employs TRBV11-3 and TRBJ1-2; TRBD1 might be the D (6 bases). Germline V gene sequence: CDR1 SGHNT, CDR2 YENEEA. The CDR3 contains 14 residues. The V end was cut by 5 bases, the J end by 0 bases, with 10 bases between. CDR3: CASSLQGTNYGYTF. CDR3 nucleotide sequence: TGTGCCAGCAGCCTACAGGGTACTAACTATGGCTACACCTTC.